This T cell receptor beta chain is from a study of T cells in Graves' hyperthyroidism and ophthalmopathy. The CDR3 spans 13 residues. The V and J ends lost 1 base and 6 bases respectively, with 8 bases between them. The germline V gene encodes CDR1 MNHNS and CDR2 SASEGT. This clonotype was observed a few times. Authors of the study amplified TCR beta CDR3 regions from RNA transcripts. The primer set for the first-round RT-PCR of the TCR CDR3 was HTBI. One entry per CDR3 protein, called by TCRdb with MiXCR from the multiplex PCR reads. The sample records approximately 720,000 distinct CDR3 sequences, 18% being singletons.

Sequenced material: blood. The sequence was collected from a woman between 45 and 65 years old with Graves' hyperthyroidism that later progressed to Graves' ophthalmopathy. The chain is built from TRBV6-1 and TRBJ2-3; unclear D gene. The CDR3 loop is CASSEGRLDTQYF. CDR3 sequence (DNA): TGTGCCAGCAGTGAAGGCAGGCTTGATACGCAGTATTTT.